The 25 T cell receptor beta chains given below trace back to one sample, sequenced in a study of blood T cell repertoires in COVID-19. Sequencing used immunoSEQ multiplex PCR; TCRdb keeps in-frame clones, though not all of them. Among about 76,000 clones, more than 75% were seen once, and the ten largest hold approximately 5.3%. The specimen sequenced was peripheral blood. Every receptor here comes from a human donor in a cohort sampled during active COVID-19.

The chain joins TRBV7-2 to TRBJ1-2; TRBD1 agrees at 7 bases. Germline values: CDR1 SGHTA, CDR2 FQGNSA. The CDR3 extends over 15 amino acids. V gave up 5 bases and J gave up 2 bases; unmatched junction bases: 8. The CDR3 coding sequence is TGTGCCAGCAGCAAAGACACAGGGGAGAACTATGGCTACACCTTC. The encoded protein is CASSKDTGENYGYTF. Variable domain in full (rest from reference TRBV7-2 and TRBJ1-2): GAGVSQSPSNKVTEKGKDVELRCDPISGHTALYWYRQSLGQGLEFLIYFQGNSAPDKSGLPSDRFSAERTGGSVSTLTIQRTQQEDSAVYLCASSKDTGENYGYTFGSGTRLTVV.

This rearrangement joins TRBV19 to TRBJ1-5, with 10 bases identical to TRBD1. Germline V gene lookup returns CDR1 LNHDA and CDR2 SQIVND (reference sequence). With 5 bases clipped from V and 6 bases from J, the junction kept 4 bases outside the gene matches. The CDR3 loop spans 14 amino acids. This CDR3 reads CASSPDRGLQPQHF. Here the CDR3 DNA reads TGTGCCAGTAGTCCTGACAGGGGGCTTCAGCCCCAGCATTTT.

The V gene is TRBV2, the J gene TRBJ1-5, with D perhaps TRBD1 (5 bases). The CDR3 consists of 15 residues. Trimming left V 0 bases short and J 2 bases short, with 8 bases between. CDR1 is SNHLY, CDR2 FYNNEI, per germline. This CDR3 reads CASSEAQGRNQPQHF. The CDR3 DNA reads TGTGCCAGCAGTGAAGCGCAGGGCCGCAATCAGCCCCAGCATTTT.

This rearrangement joins TRBV5-1 to TRBJ2-2; 8 bases fit TRBD2. This CDR3 has 15 amino acids. Losses at the gene ends were 0 bases for V and 6 bases for J; bases not matched to a gene: 4. Germline CDR1 is SGHRS and CDR2 is YFSETQ. CDR3: CASSLEGGGPGELFF. The CDR3 nucleotides read TGCGCCAGCAGCTTGGAAGGCGGGGGGCCCGGGGAGCTGTTTTTT.

The CDR3 DNA is TGTGCCAGCAGCCAACCCGGACAGGCGGGGGAAAAACTGTTTTTT. Protein sequence: CASSQPGQAGEKLFF. The chain links TRBV7-6 to TRBJ1-4; 7 bases are a match to TRBD1. Losses at the gene ends were 5 bases for V and 8 bases for J; bases not matched to a gene: 11. CDR1 and CDR2 (germline): SGHVS, FNYEAQ. There are 15 residues in the CDR3. Looking up the rest from reference TRBV7-6 and TRBJ1-4 gives the full variable domain: GAGVSQSPRYKVTKRGQDVALRCDPISGHVSLYWYRQALGQGPEFLTYFNYEAQQDKSGLPNDRFSAERPEGSISTLTIQRTEQRDSAMYRCASSQPGQAGEKLFFGSGTQLSVL.

The chain couples TRBV7-2 to TRBJ1-1; D possibly corresponds to TRBD1 (6 bases). This CDR3 has 14 residues. The V gene's germline CDR1 is SGHTA and CDR2 FQGNSA. Trimming removed 5 bases from V and 13 bases from J, with 23 bases in between. CDR3 DNA: TGTGCCAGCAGCGCCCCCGGGACAATAGGACCGAGTTTCTTT. Translating gives CASSAPGTIGPSFF.

The rearrangement joins TRBV2 to TRBJ2-2; 9 positions match TRBD1. There are 17 residues in the CDR3. J was trimmed by 6 bases and V by 9 bases; bases with no gene match: 17. Germline V CDR1 and CDR2: SNHLY, FYNNEI. As DNA, the CDR3 is TGTGCCAGGCGAGGAAGTTACGGGACAGGGATCGCCGGGGAGCTGTTTTTT. It codes for CARRGSYGTGIAGELFF.

The chain has TRBV9 and TRBJ2-1, with 9 bases lining up with TRBD2. The J segment lost 2 bases and the V segment lost 1 base, leaving 16 bases of the junction unmatched. Germline V gives CDR1 SGDLS, CDR2 YYNGEE. The CDR3 is made up of 20 amino acids. The chain's CDR3 is CASSVRDDFVAGDPYNEQFF. CDR3 nucleotide sequence: TGTGCCAGCAGCGTAAGGGACGACTTCGTAGCGGGGGATCCCTACAATGAGCAGTTCTTC.

The V gene is TRBV3-1 (or the pseudogene TRBV3-2), the J gene TRBJ2-1, with D possibly TRBD2 on 5 matching bases. This CDR3 is 15 amino acids long. Trimming removed 0 bases from V and 4 bases from J, with 10 bases in between. Germline CDR1 and CDR2: LGHDT and YNNKEL (reference sequence). The CDR3: CASSQDTGGYNEQFF. CDR3 nucleotide sequence: TGTGCCAGCAGCCAAGATACTGGCGGGTACAATGAGCAGTTCTTC.

This rearrangement joins TRBV6-5 to TRBJ2-5, with D perhaps TRBD2 (5 bases). Trimming pared 0 bases from V and 9 bases from J, leaving 8 bases between. Germline V gene data show CDR1 as MNHEY and CDR2 as SVGAGI. The CDR3 totals 12 residues. CDR3 region: CASSYSEVAQYF. CDR3 DNA: TGTGCCAGCAGTTACTCGGAGGTCGCCCAGTACTTC.

This clone was recorded once. The chain has TRBV7-8 and TRBJ1-1, with a possible D match to TRBD1 (6 bases). Germline V CDR1 and CDR2: SGHVS, FQNEAQ. There are 14 residues in the CDR3. V was cut by 3 bases and J by 0 bases, with 8 bases left in between. The CDR3, as DNA: TGTGCCAGCAGCTTGCAGGGGTTGAACACTGAAGCTTTCTTT. This codes for CASSLQGLNTEAFF.

The gene calls are TRBV7-2 and TRBJ2-4, with a possible D match to TRBD2 (5 bases). Germline loops: CDR1 SGHTA, CDR2 FQGNSA. There are 16 residues in the CDR3. The ends were cut back, 1 base at V and 8 bases at J, with 18 bases in the middle. The CDR3 DNA follows: TGTGCCAGCAGCTTAGAACCCCTAGCCCAGAGAGACATTCAGTACTTC. Its protein product is CASSLEPLAQRDIQYF. The entire variable domain, with the rest obtained from reference TRBV7-2 and TRBJ2-4, is as follows: GAGVSQSPSNKVTEKGKDVELRCDPISGHTALYWYRQSLGQGLEFLIYFQGNSAPDKSGLPSDRFSAERTGGSVSTLTIQRTQQEDSAVYLCASSLEPLAQRDIQYFGAGTRLSVL.

This clone is a singleton in its sample. The chain has TRBV7-9 and TRBJ1-2; D is undetermined. This CDR3 contains 13 residues. V shed 1 base and J shed 3 bases, with 6 bases lying between them. The germline gives CDR1 SEHNR, CDR2 FQNEAQ (reference sequence). CDR3 in DNA: TGTGCCAGCAGCTTAGAGAGGGACTATGGCTACACCTTC. This encodes CASSLERDYGYTF. The whole variable domain, remainder taken from reference TRBV7-9 and TRBJ1-2, is DTGVSQNPRHKITKRGQNVTFRCDPISEHNRLYWYRQTLGQGPEFLTYFQNEAQLEKSRLLSDRFSAERPKGSFSTLEIQRTEQGDSAMYLCASSLERDYGYTFGSGTRLTVV.

The chain is built from TRBV9 and TRBJ1-6, with 8 positions matching TRBD1. V lost 6 bases to trimming and J lost 8 bases; unmatched junction nucleotides: 7. The CDR3 consists of 14 residues. The germline V gene has CDR1 SGDLS and CDR2 YYNGEE. As DNA, the CDR3 is TGTGCCAGCACCCCGGGACAGGATTATTCACCCCTCCACTTT. As protein: CASTPGQDYSPLHF.

J is TRBJ2-7 and V is TRBV7-9; D ambiguous. V was shortened by 0 bases and J by 0 bases, with 3 bases between the two germline ends. The CDR3 covers 13 residues. The V gene's germline CDR1 is SEHNR and CDR2 FQNEAQ (reference sequence). The CDR3 loop is CASSLAHSYEQYF. CDR3 DNA sequence: TGTGCCAGCAGCTTAGCCCACTCCTACGAGCAGTACTTC.

This clone was recorded only once. The CDR3 coding sequence is TGTGCCAGCAGCCCCGGGGGTCACTTGAACACTGAAGCTTTCTTT. Its translation: CASSPGGHLNTEAFF. J is TRBJ1-1 and V is TRBV7-9; maybe TRBD1 (5 bases). The ends were cut back, 5 bases at V and 0 bases at J, with 13 bases in the middle. Per the germline V gene, CDR1 is SEHNR and CDR2 is FQNEAQ (reference sequence). The CDR3 runs to 15 residues.

This rearrangement joins TRBV4-2 to TRBJ2-7, with D possibly matching TRBD1 (5 bases). From germline, CDR1 is LGHNA and CDR2 YNFKEQ. The CDR3 has 16 residues. V was shortened by 4 bases and J by 1 base, with 17 bases between the two germline ends. CDR3 region: CASSRGGARASYEQYF. CDR3 in DNA: TGTGCCAGCAGCCGAGGTGGGGCGCGCGCATCCTACGAGCAGTACTTC.

The chain couples TRBV10-3 to TRBJ2-1, with D perhaps TRBD1 (5 bases). V was cut by 7 bases and J by 7 bases, with 14 bases left in between. This CDR3 spans 13 amino acids. Germline V gene lookup returns CDR1 ENHRY and CDR2 SYGVKD. The CDR3 DNA follows: TGTGCCATCAATGCAGGGCCGGAGAATGAGCAGTTCTTC. This codes for CAINAGPENEQFF.

This clone was detected once. The V and J genes are TRBV18 and TRBJ2-7; the match to TRBD1 covers 8 bases. Germline-derived CDR1 and CDR2 are KGHSH and LQKENI. The CDR3 spans 14 residues. J gave up 4 bases and V 0 bases, and 2 bases lay outside the gene matches. CDR3: CASSPPDRDYEQYF. The DNA for the CDR3 is TGTGCCAGCTCACCACCGGACAGGGATTACGAGCAGTACTTC.

The count of this clone is one. The V and J genes are TRBV5-1 and TRBJ2-5; 8 bases are a match to TRBD1. J gave up 2 bases and V 1 base, and 10 bases lay outside the gene matches. The germline CDR1 and CDR2 sequences are SGHRS and YFSETQ. The CDR3 is 17 residues long. The DNA for the CDR3 is TGCGCCAGCAGCTTGTTTCAGGGGGCATCTGTACAAGAGACCCAGTACTTC. Its translation is CASSLFQGASVQETQYF.

The CDR3 coding sequence is TGTGCCAGCTCACCAGAGGATAGCAATCAGCCCCAGCATTTT. Amino acids: CASSPEDSNQPQHF. V gene TRBV18 combines with J gene TRBJ1-5; D gene ambiguous. CDR3 length: 14 amino acids. The V gene's germline CDR1 is KGHSH and CDR2 LQKENI. Trimming removed 2 bases at V and 0 bases at J, with 5 bases between.

V and J are TRBV6-2 or TRBV6-3 and TRBJ2-7; 7 bases are shared with TRBD1. The CDR3 is 18 residues long. The germline V gene encodes CDR1 MNHEY and CDR2 SVGEGT. The junction had 15 bases not matched to a gene; V was cut back by 4 bases and J by 0 bases. The CDR3 DNA is TGTGCCAGCAGTTCTTCCTCTTACCGGGACAGTTTCTCCTACGAGCAGTACTTC. As protein: CASSSSSYRDSFSYEQYF.

For the CDR3, the DNA is TGTGCCATCAGTGGCGGTGCGTGGCTCTCCTACGAGCAGTACTTC. This translates into CAISGGAWLSYEQYF. The chain carries TRBV10-3 and TRBJ2-7; D not resolved. This CDR3 spans 15 amino acids. Germline values: CDR1 ENHRY, CDR2 SYGVKD. V gave up 4 bases and J gave up 0 bases, with 13 bases separating them.

This clone was seen a few times. The chain links TRBV6-6 to TRBJ1-2; 9 nucleotides line up with TRBD1. CDR1 is MNHNY, CDR2 SVGAGI, per germline (reference sequence). J lost 3 bases, V lost 5 bases, and 4 bases had no gene match. The CDR3 totals 14 residues. The CDR3 region is CASSRTGVDYGYTF. The CDR3 DNA reads as TGTGCCAGCAGTCGGACAGGGGTAGACTATGGCTACACCTTC.

The chain carries TRBV5-1 and TRBJ1-2; tentative D call: TRBD1 (6 bases). CDR1 SGHRS and CDR2 YFSETQ come from the germline V gene. The CDR3 has 16 amino acids. V was trimmed by 3 bases and J by 4 bases, leaving 19 bases between them. The DNA of the CDR3 is TGCGCCAGCAGCTCCACTACGGGACACAAGGGCTATGGCTACACCTTC. Protein product: CASSSTTGHKGYGYTF.